This T cell receptor beta chain was captured by sequencing in a study of T-cell memory formation after mild COVID-19. TCRdb independently ran MiXCR on the 5' RACE reads; one entry per CDR3 protein. The repertoire holds more than 80,000 distinct CDR3 sequences, with around an eighth as singletons. This clonotype came up a few times. Between the trimmed V and J ends, which lost 5 bases and 3 bases, there was a span of 17 bases. CDR3 length: 15 residues. Sequenced sample: PBMCs or a T cell subset sorted from them (not recorded which). The sequence was collected from an adult woman who had mild COVID-19 (a few samples of this study predate the infection). Cell type and time point are not known. The rearrangement joins TRBV12-3 or TRBV12-4 to TRBJ2-7, with D unclear. The CDR3 sequence: CASSPIRVSDYEQYF. For the CDR3, the DNA is TGTGCCAGCAGTCCCATCCGGGTAAGCGACTACGAGCAGTACTTC.